This is a list of T cell receptor beta chains from one sample in a study of shared clonotypes between healthy human individuals. Clones were sequenced by immunoSEQ multiplex PCR, and TCRdb holds only the in-frame ones, with some missing. The sample has about 2.4 million clones, approximately 94% seen once; the top ten hold more than 0.12%. The sample was naive CD4+ T cells sorted from blood. Every receptor here comes from a man between 18 and 29 years old in good health. Each CDR3 is given with its conserved first and last residue.

V gene	CDR3 protein
TRBV11-3	CASSLGLAIYNEQFF
TRBV5-1	CASSPGRTSAYEQYF
TRBV18	CASSPQGGTEAFF
TRBV6-5	CASSRDSATNEKLFF
TRBV27	CASSLRGTSGPYNEQFF
TRBV14	CASSRSGNTIYF
TRBV7-9	CASSDPNSPLHF
TRBV9	CASSVVLPNPQPQHF
TRBV28	CASSLGSGIQYF
TRBV11-2	CASSSRDSPTDTQYF
TRBV7-2	CASSLGGTLEETQYF
TRBV19	CAWGGRDREEWTDTQYF
TRBV9	CASSRYWGQGSYGYTF
TRBV15	CATSRANEQYF
TRBV5-1	CASSLAVFVGQETYEQYF
TRBV2	CASSNSGTGTGELFF
TRBV10-3	CAISELMGIGYTF
TRBV10-3	CAIREVVGELFF
TRBV5-4	CASSEGGGSYNEQFF
TRBV5-6	CASSPRTLTSYEQYF
TRBV2	CASRAGTAYEQYF
TRBV7-9	CASSLKGLGGANVLTF
TRBV5-4	CASSFPTGDTGELFF
TRBV11-2	CASSLFSSGELFF
TRBV9	CASSVVGGNQPQHF
TRBV4-2	CASSSLWGQGYEQYF
TRBV18	CASSPLKPGARGQPQHF
TRBV28	CASSLFRELFF
TRBV25-1	CASSEWGQSNYGYTF
TRBV4-3	CASSPGPRETQYF
TRBV5-3	CARPRGHQSYEQYF
TRBV5-4	CASSSGGTSGGARYNEQFF
TRBV28	CASSLSLLGYTF